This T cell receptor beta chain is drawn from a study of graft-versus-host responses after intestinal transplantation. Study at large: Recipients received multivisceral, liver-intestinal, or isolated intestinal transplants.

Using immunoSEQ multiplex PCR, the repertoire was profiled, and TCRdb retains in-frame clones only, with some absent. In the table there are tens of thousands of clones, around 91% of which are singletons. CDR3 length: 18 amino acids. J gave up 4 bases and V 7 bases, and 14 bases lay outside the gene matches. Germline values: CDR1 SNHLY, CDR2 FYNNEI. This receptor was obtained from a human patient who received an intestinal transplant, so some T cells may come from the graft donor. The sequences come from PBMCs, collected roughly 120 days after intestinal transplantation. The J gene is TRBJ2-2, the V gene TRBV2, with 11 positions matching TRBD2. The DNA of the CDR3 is TGTGCCAGCACCTTACTGGCTAGCGGGGGGCCGGGCACCGGGGAGCTGTTTTTT. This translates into CASTLLASGGPGTGELFF. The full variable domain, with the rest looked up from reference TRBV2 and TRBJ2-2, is EPEVTQTPSHQVTQMGQEVILRCVPISNHLYFYWYRQILGQKVEFLVSFYNNEISEKSEIFDDQFSVERPDGSNFTLKIRSTKLEDSAMYFCASTLLASGGPGTGELFFGEGSRLTVL.